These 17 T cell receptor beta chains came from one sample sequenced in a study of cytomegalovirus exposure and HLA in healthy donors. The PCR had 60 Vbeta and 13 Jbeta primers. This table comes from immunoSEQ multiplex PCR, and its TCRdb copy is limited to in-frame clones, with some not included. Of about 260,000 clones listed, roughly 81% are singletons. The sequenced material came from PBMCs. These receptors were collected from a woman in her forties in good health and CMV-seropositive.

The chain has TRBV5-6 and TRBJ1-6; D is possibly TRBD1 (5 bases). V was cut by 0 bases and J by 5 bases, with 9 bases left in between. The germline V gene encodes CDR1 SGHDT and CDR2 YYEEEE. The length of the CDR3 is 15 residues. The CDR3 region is CASSLGQWNNSPLHF. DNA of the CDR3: TGTGCCAGCAGCTTGGGACAGTGGAATAATTCACCCCTCCACTTT.

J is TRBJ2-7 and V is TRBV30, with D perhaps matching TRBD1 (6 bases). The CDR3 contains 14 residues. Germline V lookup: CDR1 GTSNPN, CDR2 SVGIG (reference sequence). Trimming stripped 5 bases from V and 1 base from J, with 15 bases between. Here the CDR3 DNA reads TGTGCCTGGGAAAGGGGGACACCGTCCTACGAGCAGTACTTC. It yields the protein CAWERGTPSYEQYF.

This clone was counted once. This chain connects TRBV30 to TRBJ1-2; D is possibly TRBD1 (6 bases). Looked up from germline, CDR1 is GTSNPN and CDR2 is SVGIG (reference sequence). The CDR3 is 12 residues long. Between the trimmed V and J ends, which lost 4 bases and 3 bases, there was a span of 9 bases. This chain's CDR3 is CAWNRVDYGYTF. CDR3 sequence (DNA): TGTGCCTGGAACAGGGTGGACTATGGCTACACCTTC. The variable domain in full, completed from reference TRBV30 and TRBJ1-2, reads SQTIHQWPATLVQPVGSPLSLECTVEGTSNPNLYWYRQAAGRGLQLLFYSVGIGQISSEVPQNLSASRPQDRQFILSSKKLLLSDSGFYLCAWNRVDYGYTFGSGTRLTVV.

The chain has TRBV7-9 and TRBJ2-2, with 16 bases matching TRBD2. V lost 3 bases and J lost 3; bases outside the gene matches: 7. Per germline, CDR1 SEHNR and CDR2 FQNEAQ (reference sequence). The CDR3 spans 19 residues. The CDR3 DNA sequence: TGTGCCAGCAGCTTCCTTTCCGGGACTAGCGGGAGGGACACCGGGGAGCTGTTTTTT. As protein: CASSFLSGTSGRDTGELFF.

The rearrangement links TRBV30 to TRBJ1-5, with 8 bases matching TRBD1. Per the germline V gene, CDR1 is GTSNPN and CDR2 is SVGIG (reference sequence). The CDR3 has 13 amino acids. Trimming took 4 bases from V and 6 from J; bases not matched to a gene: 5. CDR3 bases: TGTGCCTGGAAGGACAGGGAGGTTCAGCCCCAGCATTTT. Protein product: CAWKDREVQPQHF.

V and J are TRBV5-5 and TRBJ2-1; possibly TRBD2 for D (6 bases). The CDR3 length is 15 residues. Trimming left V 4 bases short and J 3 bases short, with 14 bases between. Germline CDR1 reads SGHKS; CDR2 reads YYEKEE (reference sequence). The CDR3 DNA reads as TGTGCCAGCAGCCAGGGACTGCACGACTACAATGAGCAGTTCTTC. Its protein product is CASSQGLHDYNEQFF. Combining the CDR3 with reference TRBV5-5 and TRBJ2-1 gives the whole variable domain DAGVTQSPTHLIKTRGQQVTLRCSPISGHKSVSWYQQVLGQGPQFIFQYYEKEERGRGNFPDRFSARQFPNYSSELNVNALLLGDSALYLCASSQGLHDYNEQFFGPGTRLTVL.

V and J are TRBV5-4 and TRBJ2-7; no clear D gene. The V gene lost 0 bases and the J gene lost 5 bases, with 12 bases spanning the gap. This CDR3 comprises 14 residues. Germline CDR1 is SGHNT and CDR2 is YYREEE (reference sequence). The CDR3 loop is CASSLAGASHEQYF. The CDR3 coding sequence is TGTGCCAGCAGCTTGGCCGGAGCGTCCCACGAGCAGTACTTC.

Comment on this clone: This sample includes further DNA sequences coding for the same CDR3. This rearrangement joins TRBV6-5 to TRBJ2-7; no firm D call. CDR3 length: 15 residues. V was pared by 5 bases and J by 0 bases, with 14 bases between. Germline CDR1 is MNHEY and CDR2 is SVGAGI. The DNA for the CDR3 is TGTGCCAGCAGTCCATTGGGCCTTCCCTCCTACGAGCAGTACTTC. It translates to CASSPLGLPSYEQYF.

CDR3 protein: CASGDRVSNQPQHF. The CDR3 nucleotides read TGTGCCAGCGGGGACAGGGTTAGCAATCAGCCCCAGCATTTT. The rearrangement uses TRBV28 and TRBJ1-5; 9 bases match TRBD1. V trimming: 8 bases; J trimming: 0 bases; junction bases outside the gene matches: 2. CDR1 and CDR2 from the germline V gene are MDHEN and SYDVKM. CDR3 length: 14 amino acids.

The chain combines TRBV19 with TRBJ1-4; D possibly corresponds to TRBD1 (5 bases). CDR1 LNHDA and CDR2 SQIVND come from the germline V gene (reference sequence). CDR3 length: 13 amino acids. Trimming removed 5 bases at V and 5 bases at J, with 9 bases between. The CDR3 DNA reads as TGTGCCAGTAGTCCAGGACAAAATGAAAAACTGTTTTTT. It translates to CASSPGQNEKLFF.

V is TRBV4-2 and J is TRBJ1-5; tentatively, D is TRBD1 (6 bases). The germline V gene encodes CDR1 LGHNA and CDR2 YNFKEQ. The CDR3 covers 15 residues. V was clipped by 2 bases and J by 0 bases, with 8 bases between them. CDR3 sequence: CASSQTGYSNQPQHF. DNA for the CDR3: TGTGCCAGCAGCCAAACAGGGTATAGCAATCAGCCCCAGCATTTT.

CDR3 DNA sequence: TGTGCCAGCAGCATGTGGACTCTCGAGCAGTACTTC. It yields the protein CASSMWTLEQYF. The gene calls are TRBV7-9 and TRBJ2-7; possibly TRBD2 for D (5 bases). The CDR3 consists of 12 residues. V was cut by 5 bases and J by 6 bases, with 11 bases left in between. Looked up from germline, CDR1 is SEHNR and CDR2 is FQNEAQ (reference sequence).

The CDR3 is CASSQPRDKSGELFF. In DNA form, the CDR3 reads TGTGCCAGCAGCCAACCCCGGGACAAGTCCGGGGAGCTGTTTTTT. The chain has TRBV7-9 and TRBJ2-2; TRBD1 might be the D (6 bases). Trimming shortened V by 5 bases and J by 6 bases, and 16 bases separated the two germline ends. The CDR3 spans 15 residues. Germline lookup yields CDR1 SEHNR and CDR2 FQNEAQ (reference sequence).

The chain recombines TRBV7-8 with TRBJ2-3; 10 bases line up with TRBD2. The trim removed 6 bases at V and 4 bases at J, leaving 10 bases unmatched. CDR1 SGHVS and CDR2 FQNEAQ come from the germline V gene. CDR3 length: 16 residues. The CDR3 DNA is TGTGCCAGCAGTAACCCAAGGACTAGCGGATCAGATACGCAGTATTTT. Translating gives CASSNPRTSGSDTQYF.

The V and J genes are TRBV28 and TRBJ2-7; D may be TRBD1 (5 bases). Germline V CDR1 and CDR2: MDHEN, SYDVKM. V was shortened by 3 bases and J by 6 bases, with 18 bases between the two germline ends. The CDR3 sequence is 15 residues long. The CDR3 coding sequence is TGTGCCAGCAGTTTTTCAGGGCAGGGTAAGGGCGAGCAGTACTTC. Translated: CASSFSGQGKGEQYF.

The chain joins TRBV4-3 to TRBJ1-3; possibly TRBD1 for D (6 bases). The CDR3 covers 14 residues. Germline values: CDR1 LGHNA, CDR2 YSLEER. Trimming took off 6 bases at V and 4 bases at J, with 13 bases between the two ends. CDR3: CASRHTGWGNTIYF. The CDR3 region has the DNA TGCGCCAGCAGACATACAGGGTGGGGAAACACCATATATTTT.

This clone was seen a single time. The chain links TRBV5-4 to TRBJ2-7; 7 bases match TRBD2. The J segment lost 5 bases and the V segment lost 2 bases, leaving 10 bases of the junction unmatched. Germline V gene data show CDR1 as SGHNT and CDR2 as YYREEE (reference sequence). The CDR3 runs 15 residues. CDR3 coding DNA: TGTGCCAGCAGCTTTATTGGACTAGGGCGTAACGAGCAGTACTTC. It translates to CASSFIGLGRNEQYF.